This T cell receptor (beta chain) originates from a study of regulatory T cells (dated 2018 in TCRdb). With respect to the entire study: T-cell receptor beta repertoires of sorted regulatory, conventional CD4+ and CD8+ T cells were compared between CD3G-deficient patients and healthy controls.

For the multiplex PCR, 52 forward TRBV primers and 13 reverse TRBJ primers were used, and amplification bias was corrected with both assay-based and computational methods. Rearranged TRB loci were amplified from genomic DNA by multiplex PCR within the immunoSEQ assay. An Illumina HiSeq platform was used to sequence the TRB amplicons. Processing in the source paper ran as follows. Custom algorithms error-filtered the raw sequences and aligned them to reference gene sequences, after which the immunoSEQ online tools were used for analysis. Productive and nonproductive TRB rearrangement frequencies were evaluated among both unique and total sequences. Assessment of potential self-reactivity relied on the hydrophobicity of positions 6 and 7 in the TRB CDR3, along with their amino acid composition. For group comparisons, t tests, Mann-Whitney tests or two-way ANOVA were performed in Prism software. The table was pulled from immuneACCESS by TCRdb, which kept in-frame rearrangements only. Such tables lose some clones; where checked, under half of the loss comes from unresolved V genes, and the rest has no known cause. V and J calls and clone size are as listed in that table; D and trimming were resolved from the DNA. Recorded for this sample are tens of thousands of clones; less than 95% of them occurred a single time. The ten largest clones represent approximately 1.5% of the sample.

Concerning this clone itself: No antigen is known for it. Base-call qualities are not available, and no considerably larger clone is one nucleotide away.

Evidence of autoimmunity was found in all CD3G-deficient patients, and more severe autoimmunity was observed in two of the patients. At the time of testing, the patients were between 2 and 39 years old, and their CD4+ and CD8+ T cells had reduced naive proportions and increased memory proportions. CD4+ cells were FACS-sorted into CD25-high CD127-low regulatory T cells and CD25-low CD127-high conventional CD4+ T cells. About 6 individuals with CD3G deficiency were included in the patient group. Patient samples and clinical data were obtained from an international physician network spanning the United States, Europe and Asia. Ficoll density separation was used to isolate peripheral blood mononuclear cells. The paper's findings and limits, for the study overall: Conventional CD4+ T cells from CD3G-deficient patients were enriched for hydrophobic residues at CDR3 positions 6 and 7, suggesting more self-reactive specificities. Repertoires from patients had restricted unique TRB V-J pairs and skewed V and J gene usage, with the strongest effect in regulatory T cells.

CDR1 and CDR2, looked up from the germline V gene, are SGHRS and YFSETQ. Relative to germline, V is missing 3 bases and J is missing 6 bases, with 6 bases of the junction outside any gene match. From the cysteine up to the phenylalanine, the CDR3 has a length of 15 residues. Here the CDR3 DNA is all that survives: 45 bases in frame from base 1. The chain is made from TRBV5-1 and TRBJ2-2; 9 junctional bases match TRBD2. The clonotype comes from a person between 18 and 30 years old with CD3G deficiency. Sample: conventional CD4+ T cells sorted from blood. Here the CDR3 is given as CASSWGLAKAGELFF. The DNA reads TGCGCCAGCAGCTGGGGACTAGCAAAGGCCGGGGAGCTGTTTTTT.